This entry lists 29 T cell receptor beta chains sequenced from one sample in a study of shared clonotypes between healthy human individuals. Produced via immunoSEQ multiplex PCR; TCRdb's table is partial and in-frame only. The sample has 1.4 million to 1.5 million clones; roughly 96% are singletons. Material for sequencing was naive CD4+ T cells sorted from blood. The subset: CD45RA+ positively selected. These receptors were obtained from a man under 40 in good health.

The DNA for the CDR3 is TGTGCCAGCTCACCGGGCCAGGGCGAGCAGTACTTC. Translated, it gives CASSPGQGEQYF. The chain links TRBV18 to TRBJ2-7, with D possibly being TRBD1 (5 bases). Trimming removed 3 bases at V and 6 bases at J, with 9 bases between. Germline assignment: CDR1 KGHSH and CDR2 LQKENI. The CDR3 consists of 12 residues.

CDR3 residues: CASSLARTLAGPETQYF. The CDR3, as DNA: TGTGCCAGTAGCCTAGCCCGAACTCTAGCCGGGCCGGAGACCCAGTACTTC. This chain joins TRBV19 and TRBJ2-5, with a possible D match to TRBD2 (5 bases). Germline CDR1 is LNHDA and CDR2 is SQIVND (reference sequence). The CDR3 consists of 17 residues. V dropped 6 bases and J dropped 5 bases, with 25 bases sitting between them.

This clone was seen once. This chain connects TRBV5-1 to TRBJ2-3; 13 bases align to TRBD2. CDR1 is SGHRS, CDR2 YFSETQ, per germline. The CDR3 consists of 18 residues. V was clipped by 0 bases and J by 7 bases; unmatched bases: 11. CDR3 residues: CASSLGATSGRVGYTQYF. CDR3 DNA sequence: TGCGCCAGCAGCTTGGGCGCCACTAGCGGGAGGGTCGGCTATACGCAGTATTTT.

The chain links TRBV5-4 to TRBJ2-7; no definite D call. Germline CDR1 and CDR2: SGHNT and YYREEE (reference sequence). Trimming stripped 5 bases from V and 6 bases from J, with 18 bases between. This CDR3 has 14 residues. The CDR3 spells CASRTFVGSSEQYF. DNA of the CDR3: TGTGCCAGCAGGACCTTCGTGGGGTCTTCCGAGCAGTACTTC.

This clone was seen a handful of times. This rearrangement joins TRBV6-5 to TRBJ1-2, with D possibly TRBD1 on 5 matching bases. Germline CDR1 and CDR2: MNHEY and SVGAGI. Trimming left V 7 bases short and J 2 bases short, with 8 bases between. There are 12 residues in the CDR3. The CDR3 nucleotides read TGTGCCAGCAAGGACAACAACTATGGCTACACCTTC. Its protein product is CASKDNNYGYTF.

The chain recombines TRBV5-1 with TRBJ2-7, with 15 positions matching TRBD2. This CDR3 is 15 amino acids long. Germline V gene lookup returns CDR1 SGHRS and CDR2 YFSETQ. V shed 3 bases, J shed 3 bases, and the junction held 1 base outside the gene matches. The CDR3 here is CASSWGLAGGYEQYF. Here the CDR3 DNA reads TGCGCCAGCAGCTGGGGACTAGCGGGAGGCTACGAGCAGTACTTC.

V gene TRBV7-9 combines with J gene TRBJ1-3; D might be TRBD1 (5 bases). The V end was cut by 6 bases, the J end by 0 bases, with 15 bases between. CDR1 SEHNR and CDR2 FQNEAQ come from the germline V gene (reference sequence). This CDR3 spans 16 amino acids. CDR3 sequence reads: CASSPGTVHSGNTIYF. In DNA form, the CDR3 reads TGTGCCAGCAGTCCGGGGACGGTCCACTCTGGAAACACCATATATTTT. Supplemented by reference TRBV7-9 and TRBJ1-3, the full variable domain reads DTGVSQNPRHKITKRGQNVTFRCDPISEHNRLYWYRQTLGQGPEFLTYFQNEAQLEKSRLLSDRFSAERPKGSFSTLEIQRTEQGDSAMYLCASSPGTVHSGNTIYFGEGSWLTVV.

This clone was recorded only once. The CDR3 sequence: CASSLFRYNEKLFF. CDR3 sequence (DNA): TGTGCCAGCAGTTTATTCAGGTATAATGAAAAACTGTTTTTT. The chain is built from TRBV28 and TRBJ1-4; D gene uncertain. Trimming removed 1 base from V and 4 bases from J, with 7 bases in between. Germline assignment: CDR1 MDHEN and CDR2 SYDVKM. The CDR3 length is 14 residues.

The chain combines TRBV4-1 with TRBJ2-1; 7 nucleotides match TRBD2. V shed 5 bases and J 8 bases; nucleotides not matched to a gene: 9. The CDR3 is 14 residues long. The germline CDR1 and CDR2 sequences are MGHRA and YSYEKL. Here the CDR3 reads CASSLELARDEQFF. The CDR3 DNA follows: TGCGCCAGCAGCTTGGAACTAGCGCGCGATGAGCAGTTCTTC.

V usage is TRBV27 and J usage is TRBJ2-7; no reliable D call. The CDR3 has 15 residues. Germline CDR1 and CDR2: MNHEY and SMNVEV (reference sequence). Between the trimmed V and J ends, which lost 5 bases and 1 base, there was a span of 15 bases. This CDR3 is CASSPLAIGSYEQYF. For the CDR3, the DNA is TGTGCCAGCAGTCCGCTTGCGATCGGGTCCTACGAGCAGTACTTC.

The chain recombines TRBV19 with TRBJ1-1; tentative D call: TRBD1 (5 bases). This CDR3 has 14 residues. CDR1 and CDR2 from the germline V gene are LNHDA and SQIVND (reference sequence). V lost 7 bases, J lost 4 bases, and 16 bases lay in between. CDR3 nucleotide sequence: TGTGCCAGTATGTTAAGGCAGGGAGGCACTGAAGCTTTCTTT. Translation: CASMLRQGGTEAFF.

J is TRBJ2-7 and V is TRBV11-2; 7 nucleotides line up with TRBD2. The CDR3 is 15 amino acids. In germline, CDR1 is SGHAT, CDR2 FQNNGV. J was trimmed by 3 bases and V by 5 bases; bases with no gene match: 10. CDR3 loop: CASSPGYGRLYEQYF. In DNA form, the CDR3 reads TGTGCCAGCAGCCCGGGCTACGGGAGGCTCTACGAGCAGTACTTC.

The chain links TRBV7-9 to TRBJ2-5; D is possibly TRBD1 (6 bases). The CDR3 has 14 residues. The V end was cut by 6 bases, the J end by 1 base, with 12 bases between. Germline V gene sequence: CDR1 SEHNR, CDR2 FQNEAQ (reference sequence). The CDR3 spells CASRKTGIQETQYF. CDR3 sequence (DNA): TGTGCCAGCAGGAAGACAGGCATCCAAGAGACCCAGTACTTC.

The V and J genes are TRBV28 and TRBJ2-5; no definite D call. The CDR3 totals 14 residues. Trimming left V 6 bases short and J 2 bases short, with 13 bases between. Germline CDR1 is MDHEN and CDR2 is SYDVKM. CDR3 region: CASSFYGRQETQYF. The CDR3 DNA sequence: TGTGCCAGCAGCTTTTACGGCAGGCAAGAGACCCAGTACTTC.

Here the CDR3 DNA reads TGTGCCAGCAGCCGGGATCGGAGGCAAGATACGCAGTATTTT. Its protein product is CASSRDRRQDTQYF. The chain employs TRBV28 and TRBJ2-3; maybe TRBD2 (5 bases). V lost 6 bases, J lost 5 bases, and 15 bases lay in between. Germline lookup yields CDR1 MDHEN and CDR2 SYDVKM. This CDR3 region has 14 residues.

The gene calls are TRBV29-1 and TRBJ1-1, with a possible D match to TRBD1 (5 bases). CDR3 length: 12 residues. The germline CDR1 and CDR2 sequences are SQVTM and ANQGSEA. Trimming removed 7 bases at V and 1 base at J, with 10 bases between. The CDR3 DNA reads TGCAGCGGGAGGCAGGGGAACACTGAAGCTTTCTTT. The encoded protein is CSGRQGNTEAFF.

This chain uses TRBV18 with TRBJ2-3, with 8 nucleotides matching TRBD2. The CDR3 sequence is 16 residues long. Germline CDR1 is KGHSH and CDR2 is LQKENI. Trimming cost V 3 bases and J 1 base; bases outside gene matches: 6. CDR3 residues: CASSPAAGAGTDTQYF. Written as DNA, the CDR3 is TGTGCCAGCTCACCCGCAGCGGGAGCCGGCACAGATACGCAGTATTTT.

To note about this clone: Other DNA sequences in the sample encode the same CDR3. The V and J genes are TRBV20-1 and TRBJ2-1, with D hard to call. This CDR3 is 10 amino acids long. V was pared by 5 bases and J by 6 bases, with 5 bases between. Germline values: CDR1 DFQATT, CDR2 SNEGSKA (reference sequence). For the CDR3, the DNA is TGCAGTGCTCAAGGCAATGAGCAGTTCTTC. Protein: CSAQGNEQFF.

V and J are TRBV19 and TRBJ1-5; D possibly corresponds to TRBD1 (5 bases). The CDR3 runs to 15 residues. The germline CDR1 and CDR2 sequences are LNHDA and SQIVND (reference sequence). V was trimmed by 3 bases and J by 4 bases, leaving 13 bases between them. The CDR3, as DNA: TGTGCCAGTAGTATCGGGCAGGGAGCAAATCAGCCCCAGCATTTT. Translating it yields CASSIGQGANQPQHF.

CDR3 loop: CASSQGGLYIQYF. The CDR3 DNA reads as TGTGCCAGCAGCCAGGGGGGATTGTACATTCAGTACTTC. This sequence joins TRBV14 and TRBJ2-4, with D possibly matching TRBD2 (6 bases). V was cut by 3 bases and J by 8 bases, with 11 bases left in between. Germline-derived CDR1 and CDR2 are SGHDN and FVKESK. This CDR3 spans 13 amino acids.

This clone has a single count. This sample includes further DNA sequences coding for the same CDR3. J is TRBJ2-7 and V is TRBV28; D gene ambiguous. V lost 1 base and J 2 bases, leaving 6 bases between the germline ends. The CDR3 has 13 amino acids. In germline, CDR1 is MDHEN, CDR2 SYDVKM. For the CDR3, the DNA is TGTGCCAGCAGTTTATTGGGCACCTACGAGCAGTACTTC. Its protein is CASSLLGTYEQYF.

This rearrangement joins TRBV2 to TRBJ1-5; tentative D call: TRBD1 (6 bases). Deletions cut 5 bases from V and 9 bases from J, with 14 bases between. CDR3 length equals 13 residues. Germline-derived CDR1 and CDR2 are SNHLY and FYNNEI. CDR3 sequence (DNA): TGTGCCAGCAGTCAAGGACAGATAGCGCCCCAGCATTTT. This gives the protein CASSQGQIAPQHF.

V is TRBV2 and J is TRBJ2-1, with D unresolved. This CDR3 has 10 amino acids. Germline-derived CDR1 and CDR2 are SNHLY and FYNNEI. V was pared by 7 bases and J by 4 bases, with 2 bases between. CDR3 sequence (DNA): TGTGCCAGCAAGTACAATGAGCAGTTCTTC. It yields the protein CASKYNEQFF.

On this clone: The sample holds other DNA sequences that translate to the same CDR3. The V gene is TRBV18, the J gene TRBJ2-2, with D uncertain. Trimming left V 3 bases short and J 4 bases short, with 3 bases between. This CDR3 comprises 12 residues. Germline-derived CDR1 and CDR2 are KGHSH and LQKENI. Here the CDR3 reads CASSPSTGELFF. The CDR3 DNA reads TGTGCCAGCTCACCCTCCACCGGGGAGCTGTTTTTT.

The chain uses TRBV2 and TRBJ2-7; D is unresolved. Germline values: CDR1 SNHLY, CDR2 FYNNEI. The CDR3 is 14 residues long. V lost 6 bases to trimming and J lost 4 bases, with 16 bases between them. This CDR3 reads CASSLGPARYEQYF. The CDR3 DNA is TGTGCCAGCAGCCTAGGTCCCGCAAGGTACGAGCAGTACTTC.

Concerning this clone: This CDR3 is also generated by other DNA sequences in the sample. The V call is TRBV6-1, the J call TRBJ2-7; a weak D match, TRBD2 (5 bases). This CDR3 spans 14 amino acids. CDR1 and CDR2 from the germline V gene are MNHNS and SASEGT. Trimming removed 3 bases from V and 0 bases from J, with 9 bases in between. In DNA form, the CDR3 reads TGTGCCAGCAGTGACCGCGGGCACTCCTACGAGCAGTACTTC. Its translation: CASSDRGHSYEQYF.

The genes are TRBV19 and TRBJ2-1; D perhaps matches TRBD2 (5 bases). The CDR3 covers 13 residues. The V and J ends lost 5 bases and 7 bases respectively, with 12 bases between them. The germline V gene encodes CDR1 LNHDA and CDR2 SQIVND (reference sequence). CDR3 nucleotides: TGTGCCAGTAGTCCGAGGGTTGATAATGAGCAGTTCTTC. Translating it yields CASSPRVDNEQFF.

This chain links TRBV6-1 with TRBJ2-1; a possible D gene is TRBD1 (6 bases). CDR3 length: 14 amino acids. Germline V CDR1 and CDR2: MNHNS, SASEGT. Trimming removed 0 bases at V and 8 bases at J, with 11 bases between. CDR3 sequence: CASSEAAGVYEQFF. Here the CDR3 DNA reads TGTGCCAGCAGTGAAGCGGCAGGGGTCTATGAGCAGTTCTTC.

The rearrangement links TRBV5-6 to TRBJ1-5; no firm D call. Trimming stripped 4 bases from V and 4 bases from J, with 9 bases between. This CDR3 is 13 amino acids long. Looked up from germline, CDR1 is SGHDT and CDR2 is YYEEEE. The CDR3 loop is CASSPALNQPQHF. The CDR3 DNA reads as TGTGCCAGCAGCCCCGCCCTGAATCAGCCCCAGCATTTT.